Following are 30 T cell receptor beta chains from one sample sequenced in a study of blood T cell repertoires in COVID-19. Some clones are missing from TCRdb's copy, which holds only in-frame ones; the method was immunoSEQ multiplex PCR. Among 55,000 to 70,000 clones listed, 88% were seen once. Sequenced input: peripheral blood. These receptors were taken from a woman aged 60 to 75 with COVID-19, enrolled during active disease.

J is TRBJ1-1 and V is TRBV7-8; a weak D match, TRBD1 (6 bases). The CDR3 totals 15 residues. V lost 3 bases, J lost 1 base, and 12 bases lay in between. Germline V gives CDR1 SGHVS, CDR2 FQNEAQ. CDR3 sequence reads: CASSFSDSPNTEAFF. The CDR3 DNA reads TGTGCCAGCAGCTTTTCGGACAGCCCGAACACTGAAGCTTTCTTT.

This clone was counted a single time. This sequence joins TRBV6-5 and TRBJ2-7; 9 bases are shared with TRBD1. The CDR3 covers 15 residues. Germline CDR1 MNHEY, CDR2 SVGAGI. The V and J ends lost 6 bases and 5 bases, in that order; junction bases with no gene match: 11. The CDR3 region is CASSYVGTGLHEQYF. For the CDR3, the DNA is TGTGCCAGCAGCTACGTGGGGACAGGGTTGCACGAGCAGTACTTC.

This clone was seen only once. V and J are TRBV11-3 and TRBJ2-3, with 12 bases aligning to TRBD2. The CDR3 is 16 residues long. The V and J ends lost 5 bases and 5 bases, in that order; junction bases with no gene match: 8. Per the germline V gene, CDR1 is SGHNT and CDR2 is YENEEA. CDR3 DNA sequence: TGTGCCAGCAGCCCTGGACTAGCGGGGCCAGAAGATACGCAGTATTTT. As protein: CASSPGLAGPEDTQYF.

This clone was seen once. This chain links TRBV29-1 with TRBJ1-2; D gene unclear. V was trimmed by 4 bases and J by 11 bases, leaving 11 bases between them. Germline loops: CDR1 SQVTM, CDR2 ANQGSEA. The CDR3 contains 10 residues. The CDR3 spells CSVGNPGYTF. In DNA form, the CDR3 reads TGCAGCGTTGGGAACCCGGGGTACACCTTC.

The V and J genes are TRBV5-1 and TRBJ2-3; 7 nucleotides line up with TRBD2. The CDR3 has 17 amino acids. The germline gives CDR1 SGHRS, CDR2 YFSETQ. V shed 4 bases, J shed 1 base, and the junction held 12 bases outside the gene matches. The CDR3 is CASSPPSASGGTDTQYF. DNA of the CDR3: TGCGCCAGCAGCCCCCCCTCGGCCAGCGGGGGCACAGATACGCAGTATTTT.

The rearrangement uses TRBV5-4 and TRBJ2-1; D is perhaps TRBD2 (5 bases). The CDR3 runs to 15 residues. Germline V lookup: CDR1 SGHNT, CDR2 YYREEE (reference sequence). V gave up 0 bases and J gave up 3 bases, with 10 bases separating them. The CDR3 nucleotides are TGTGCCAGCAGCTTGGGAAGGGAGAACTACAATGAGCAGTTCTTC. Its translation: CASSLGRENYNEQFF.

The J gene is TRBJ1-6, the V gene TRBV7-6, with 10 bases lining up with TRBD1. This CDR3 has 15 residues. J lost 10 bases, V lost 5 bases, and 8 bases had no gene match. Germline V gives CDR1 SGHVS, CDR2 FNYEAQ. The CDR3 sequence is CASSAEGQGRSPLHF. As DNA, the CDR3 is TGTGCCAGCAGCGCAGAGGGACAGGGGCGGTCACCCCTCCACTTT.

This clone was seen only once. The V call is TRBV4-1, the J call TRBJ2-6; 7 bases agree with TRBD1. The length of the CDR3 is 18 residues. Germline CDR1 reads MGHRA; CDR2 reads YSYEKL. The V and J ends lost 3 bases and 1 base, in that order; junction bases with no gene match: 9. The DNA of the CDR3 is TGCGCCAGCAGCCAGTTCAGGGGGATGGTATCTGGGGCCAACGTCCTGACTTTC. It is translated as CASSQFRGMVSGANVLTF.

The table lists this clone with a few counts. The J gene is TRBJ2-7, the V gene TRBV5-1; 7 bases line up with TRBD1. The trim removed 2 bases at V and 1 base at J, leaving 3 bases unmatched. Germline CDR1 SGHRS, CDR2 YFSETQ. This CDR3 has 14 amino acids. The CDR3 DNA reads TGCGCCAGCAGCTTTCGGGACAGATCCTACGAGCAGTACTTC. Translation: CASSFRDRSYEQYF. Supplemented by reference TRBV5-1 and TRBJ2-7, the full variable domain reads KAGVTQTPRYLIKTRGQQVTLSCSPISGHRSVSWYQQTPGQGLQFLFEYFSETQRNKGNFPGRFSGRQFSNSRSEMNVSTLELGDSALYLCASSFRDRSYEQYFGPGTRLTVT.

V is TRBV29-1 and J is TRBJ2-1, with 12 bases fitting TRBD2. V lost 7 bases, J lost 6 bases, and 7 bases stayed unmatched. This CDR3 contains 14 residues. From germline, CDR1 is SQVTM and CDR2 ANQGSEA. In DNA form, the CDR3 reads TGCAGCGAGATGTCTAGCGGGAGGGCCAATGAGCAGTTCTTC. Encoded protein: CSEMSSGRANEQFF.

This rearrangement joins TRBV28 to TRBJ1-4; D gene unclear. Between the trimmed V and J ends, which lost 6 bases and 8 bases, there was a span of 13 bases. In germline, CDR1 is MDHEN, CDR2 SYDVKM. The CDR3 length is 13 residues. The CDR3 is CASRSQNSEKLFF. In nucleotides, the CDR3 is TGTGCCAGCAGGAGTCAAAACTCCGAAAAACTGTTTTTT.

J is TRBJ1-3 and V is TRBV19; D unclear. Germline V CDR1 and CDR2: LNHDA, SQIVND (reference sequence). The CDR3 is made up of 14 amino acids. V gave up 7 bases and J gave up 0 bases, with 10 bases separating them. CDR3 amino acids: CASMGRGSGNTIYF. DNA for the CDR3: TGTGCCAGTATGGGTCGGGGCTCTGGAAACACCATATATTTT.

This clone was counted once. The CDR3 DNA sequence: TGCGCCAGCAGTATCAGCGGGGACCGAGCCTACGAGCAGTACTTC. It is translated as CASSISGDRAYEQYF. This chain uses TRBV10-2 with TRBJ2-7; 7 nucleotides line up with TRBD2. Losses at the gene ends were 5 bases for V and 2 bases for J; bases not matched to a gene: 9. Germline V gives CDR1 WSHSY, CDR2 SAAADI. This CDR3 has 15 amino acids.

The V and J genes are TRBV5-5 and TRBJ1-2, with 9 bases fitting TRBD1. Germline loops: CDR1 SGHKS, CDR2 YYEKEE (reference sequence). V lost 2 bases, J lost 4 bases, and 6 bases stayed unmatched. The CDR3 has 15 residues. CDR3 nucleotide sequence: TGTGCCAGCAGCTTAAACTCGGGACAGGGCTATGGCTACACCTTC. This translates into CASSLNSGQGYGYTF.

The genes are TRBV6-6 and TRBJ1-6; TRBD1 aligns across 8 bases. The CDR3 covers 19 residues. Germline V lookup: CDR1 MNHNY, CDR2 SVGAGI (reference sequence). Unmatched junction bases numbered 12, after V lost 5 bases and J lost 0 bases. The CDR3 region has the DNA TGTGCCAGCAGTCCCCAGGGTGGACAGGGAAGCTCCTATAATTCACCCCTCCACTTT. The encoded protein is CASSPQGGQGSSYNSPLHF.

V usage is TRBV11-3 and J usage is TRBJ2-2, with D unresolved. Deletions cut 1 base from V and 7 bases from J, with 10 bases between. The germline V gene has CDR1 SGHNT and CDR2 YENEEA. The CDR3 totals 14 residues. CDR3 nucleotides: TGTGCCAGCAGCTTAGCCGCGACTGGCGGGGAGCTGTTTTTT. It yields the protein CASSLAATGGELFF.

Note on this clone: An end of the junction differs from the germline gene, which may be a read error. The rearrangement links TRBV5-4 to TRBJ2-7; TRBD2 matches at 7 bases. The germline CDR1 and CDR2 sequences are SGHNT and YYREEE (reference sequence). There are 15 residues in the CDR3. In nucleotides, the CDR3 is TGTGCCAGCAGGTTGGGGGGGGGAGAGGACTACGAGCAGTACTTC. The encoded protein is CASRLGGGEDYEQYF.

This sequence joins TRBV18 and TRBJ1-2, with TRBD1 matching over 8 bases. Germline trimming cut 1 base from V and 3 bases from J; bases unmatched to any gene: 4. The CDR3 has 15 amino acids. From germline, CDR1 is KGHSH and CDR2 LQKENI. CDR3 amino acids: CASSPLQGDDYGYTF. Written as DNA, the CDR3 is TGTGCCAGCTCACCACTACAGGGGGACGACTATGGCTACACCTTC.

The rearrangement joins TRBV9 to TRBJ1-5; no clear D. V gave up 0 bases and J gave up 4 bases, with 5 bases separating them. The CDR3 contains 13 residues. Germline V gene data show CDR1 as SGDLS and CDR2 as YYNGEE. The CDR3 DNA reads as TGTGCCAGCAGCGTAGGGCCAAATCAGCCCCAGCATTTT. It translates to CASSVGPNQPQHF.

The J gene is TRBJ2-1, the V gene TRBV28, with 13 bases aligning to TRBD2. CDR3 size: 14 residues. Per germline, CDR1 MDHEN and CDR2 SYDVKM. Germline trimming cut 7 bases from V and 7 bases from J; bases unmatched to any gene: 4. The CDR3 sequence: CASIPTSGRNEQFF. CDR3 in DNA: TGTGCCAGCATCCCGACTAGCGGGAGGAATGAGCAGTTCTTC.

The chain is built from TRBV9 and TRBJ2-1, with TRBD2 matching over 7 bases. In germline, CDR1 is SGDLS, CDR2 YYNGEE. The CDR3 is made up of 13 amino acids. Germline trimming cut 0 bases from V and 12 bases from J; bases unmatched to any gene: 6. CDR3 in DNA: TGTGCCAGCAGCGTAGTGGGGGGAGGGTGGCAGTTCTTC. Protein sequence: CASSVVGGGWQFF.

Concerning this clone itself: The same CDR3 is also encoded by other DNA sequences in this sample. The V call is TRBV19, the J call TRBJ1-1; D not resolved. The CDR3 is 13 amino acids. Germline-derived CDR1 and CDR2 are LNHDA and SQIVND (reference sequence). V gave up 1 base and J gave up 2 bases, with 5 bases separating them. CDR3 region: CASSIGGNTEAFF. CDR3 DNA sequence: TGTGCCAGTAGTATAGGAGGCAACACTGAAGCTTTCTTT.

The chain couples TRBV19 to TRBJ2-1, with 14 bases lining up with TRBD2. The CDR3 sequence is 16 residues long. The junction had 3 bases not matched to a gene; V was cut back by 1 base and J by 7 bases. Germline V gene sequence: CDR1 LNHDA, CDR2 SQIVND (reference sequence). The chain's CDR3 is CASSIAGTSGGNEQFF. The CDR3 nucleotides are TGTGCCAGTAGTATAGCTGGGACTAGCGGGGGTAATGAGCAGTTCTTC.

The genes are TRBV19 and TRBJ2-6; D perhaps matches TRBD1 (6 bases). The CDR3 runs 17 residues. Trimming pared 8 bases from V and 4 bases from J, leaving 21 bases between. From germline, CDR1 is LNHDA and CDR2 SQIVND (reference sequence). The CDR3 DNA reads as TGTGCCAGTGCCCAGGGGCCTGTACGAGGGGGGGCCAACGTCCTGACTTTC. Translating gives CASAQGPVRGGANVLTF. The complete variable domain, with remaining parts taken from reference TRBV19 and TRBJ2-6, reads DGGITQSPKYLFRKEGQNVTLSCEQNLNHDAMYWYRQDPGQGLRLIYYSQIVNDFQKGDIAEGYSVSREKKESFPLTVTSAQKNPTAFYLCASAQGPVRGGANVLTFGAGSRLTVL.

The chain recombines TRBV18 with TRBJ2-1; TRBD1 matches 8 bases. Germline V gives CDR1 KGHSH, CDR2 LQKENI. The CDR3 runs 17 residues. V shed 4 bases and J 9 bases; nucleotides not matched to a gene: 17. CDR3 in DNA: TGTGCCAGCTCACAACAGGGGGGTTCGGGAGAAAACAGTGAGCAGTTCTTC. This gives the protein CASSQQGGSGENSEQFF.

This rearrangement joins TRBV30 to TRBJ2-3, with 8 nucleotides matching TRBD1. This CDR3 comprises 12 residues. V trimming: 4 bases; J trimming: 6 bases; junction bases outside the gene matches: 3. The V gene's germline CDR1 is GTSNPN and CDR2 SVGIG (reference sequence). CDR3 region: CAWNRGADTQYF. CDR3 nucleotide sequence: TGTGCCTGGAACAGGGGGGCTGATACGCAGTATTTT.

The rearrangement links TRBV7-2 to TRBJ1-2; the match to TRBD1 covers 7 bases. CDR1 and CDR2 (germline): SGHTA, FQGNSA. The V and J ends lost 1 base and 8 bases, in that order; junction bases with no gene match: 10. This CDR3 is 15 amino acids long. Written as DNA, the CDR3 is TGTGCCAGCAGCTTAGACCAGGGGGTTACTATGGGCTACACCTTC. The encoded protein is CASSLDQGVTMGYTF. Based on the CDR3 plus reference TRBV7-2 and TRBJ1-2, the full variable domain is GAGVSQSPSNKVTEKGKDVELRCDPISGHTALYWYRQSLGQGLEFLIYFQGNSAPDKSGLPSDRFSAERTGGSVSTLTIQRTQQEDSAVYLCASSLDQGVTMGYTFGSGTRLTVV.

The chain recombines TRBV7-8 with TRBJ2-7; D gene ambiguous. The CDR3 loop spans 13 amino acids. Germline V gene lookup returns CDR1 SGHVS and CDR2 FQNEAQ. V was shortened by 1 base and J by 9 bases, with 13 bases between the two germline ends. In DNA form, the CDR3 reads TGTGCCAGCAGCTTAGACTACCGATCGGGGCAGTACTTC. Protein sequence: CASSLDYRSGQYF.

CDR3 DNA: TGTGCCAGCAGTGAAGGGCGGGAGATGTGGAAAGAGACCCAGTACTTC. This encodes CASSEGREMWKETQYF. The chain is built from TRBV6-1 and TRBJ2-5, with TRBD2 matching over 7 bases. This CDR3 contains 16 residues. The V and J ends lost 1 base and 3 bases, in that order; junction bases with no gene match: 8. Germline V gene sequence: CDR1 MNHNS, CDR2 SASEGT.

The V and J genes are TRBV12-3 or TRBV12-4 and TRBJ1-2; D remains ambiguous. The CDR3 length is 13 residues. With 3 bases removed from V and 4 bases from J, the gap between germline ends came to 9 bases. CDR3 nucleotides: TGTGCCAGCAGTTTCCCCCCCTCCTATGGCTACACCTTC. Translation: CASSFPPSYGYTF.